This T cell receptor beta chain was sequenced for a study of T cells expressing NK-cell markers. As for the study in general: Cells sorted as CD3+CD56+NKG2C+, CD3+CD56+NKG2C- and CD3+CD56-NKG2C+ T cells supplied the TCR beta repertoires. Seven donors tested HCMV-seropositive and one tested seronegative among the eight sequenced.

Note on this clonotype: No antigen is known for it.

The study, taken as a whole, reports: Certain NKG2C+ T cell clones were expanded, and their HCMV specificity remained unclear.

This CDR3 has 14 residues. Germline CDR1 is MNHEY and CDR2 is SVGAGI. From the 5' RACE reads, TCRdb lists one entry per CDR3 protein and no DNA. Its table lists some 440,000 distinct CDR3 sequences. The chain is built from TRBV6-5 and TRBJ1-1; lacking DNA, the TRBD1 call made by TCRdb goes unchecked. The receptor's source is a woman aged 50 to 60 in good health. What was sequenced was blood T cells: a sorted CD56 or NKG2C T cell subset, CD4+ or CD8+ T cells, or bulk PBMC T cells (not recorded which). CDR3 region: CASSDPGANTEAFF.